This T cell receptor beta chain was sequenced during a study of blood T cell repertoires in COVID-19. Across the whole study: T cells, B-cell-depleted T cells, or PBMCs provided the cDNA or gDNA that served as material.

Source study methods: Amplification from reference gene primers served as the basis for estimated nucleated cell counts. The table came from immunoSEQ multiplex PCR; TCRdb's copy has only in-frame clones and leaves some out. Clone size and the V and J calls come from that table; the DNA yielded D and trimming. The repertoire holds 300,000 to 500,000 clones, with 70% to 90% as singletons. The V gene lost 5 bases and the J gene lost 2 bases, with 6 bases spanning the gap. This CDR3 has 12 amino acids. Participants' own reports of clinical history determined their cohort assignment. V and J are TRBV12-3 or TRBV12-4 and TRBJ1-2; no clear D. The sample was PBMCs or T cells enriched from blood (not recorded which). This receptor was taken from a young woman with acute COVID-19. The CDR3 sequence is CASSPLNYGYTF. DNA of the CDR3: TGTGCCAGCAGTCCCTTGAACTATGGCTACACCTTC.